This TCR beta chain appears in the sequencing data of a study of blood T cell repertoires in COVID-19. Overall study: Whether acute or convalescent, the COVID-19 samples came from the United States, Italy and Spain. In each case, the material was cDNA or gDNA derived from T cells, B-cell-depleted T cells, or PBMCs.

Authors' data handling: Counts of nucleated cells, estimated from reference gene primer amplification, were obtained. TCRdb keeps only in-frame clones here, not all; method: immunoSEQ multiplex PCR. The D gene and trimming were derived from the DNA, and the V and J assignments and clone size from that table. This sample has about 170,000 clones; around four fifths occur once, and the top ten carry 3.6%. This CDR3 region has 11 residues. V was trimmed by 1 base and J by 9 bases, leaving 7 bases between them. Germline CDR1 and CDR2: LGHDT and YNNKEL (reference sequence). Material for sequencing was PBMCs or T cells enriched from blood (not recorded which). This chain connects TRBV3-1 (or the pseudogene TRBV3-2) to TRBJ2-7, with unresolved D. This clonotype was sampled from a woman in her 50s in a cohort exposed to, infected with or recovered from COVID-19 (not recorded which). CDR3 DNA: TGTGCCAGCAGCCAAGGTGGCGGGCAGTACTTC. It encodes CASSQGGGQYF.